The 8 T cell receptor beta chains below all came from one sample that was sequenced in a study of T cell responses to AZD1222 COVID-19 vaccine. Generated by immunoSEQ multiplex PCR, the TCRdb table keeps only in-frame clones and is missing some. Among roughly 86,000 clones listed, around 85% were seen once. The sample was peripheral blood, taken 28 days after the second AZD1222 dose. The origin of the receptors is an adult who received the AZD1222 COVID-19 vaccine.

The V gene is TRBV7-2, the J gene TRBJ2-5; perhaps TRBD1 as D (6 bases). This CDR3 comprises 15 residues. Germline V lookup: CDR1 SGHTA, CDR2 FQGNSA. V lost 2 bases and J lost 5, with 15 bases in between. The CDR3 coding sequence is TGTGCCAGCAGCTTAAACCCCGGGACACTGGAGACCCAGTACTTC. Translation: CASSLNPGTLETQYF.

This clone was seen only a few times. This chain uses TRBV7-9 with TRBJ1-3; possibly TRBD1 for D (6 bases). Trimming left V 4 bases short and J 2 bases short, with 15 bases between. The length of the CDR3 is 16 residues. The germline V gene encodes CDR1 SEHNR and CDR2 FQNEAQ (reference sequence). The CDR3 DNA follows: TGTGCCAGCAGCTCGAATAGACAGGTCCCTGGAAACACCATATATTTT. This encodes CASSSNRQVPGNTIYF.

DNA for the CDR3: TGTGCCAGCAGCTTTTCCAGCGCTAACTATGGCTACACCTTC. Protein: CASSFSSANYGYTF. The chain is built from TRBV7-9 and TRBJ1-2; D gene unclear. Germline assignment: CDR1 SEHNR and CDR2 FQNEAQ (reference sequence). The CDR3 is 14 residues long. The ends were cut back, 3 bases at V and 0 bases at J, with 8 bases in the middle.

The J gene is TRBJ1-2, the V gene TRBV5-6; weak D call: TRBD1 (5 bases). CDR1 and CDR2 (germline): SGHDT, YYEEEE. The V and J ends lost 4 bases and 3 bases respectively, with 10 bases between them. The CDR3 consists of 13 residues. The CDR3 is CASSRGWDYGYTF. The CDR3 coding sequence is TGTGCCAGCAGCCGGGGGTGGGACTATGGCTACACCTTC.

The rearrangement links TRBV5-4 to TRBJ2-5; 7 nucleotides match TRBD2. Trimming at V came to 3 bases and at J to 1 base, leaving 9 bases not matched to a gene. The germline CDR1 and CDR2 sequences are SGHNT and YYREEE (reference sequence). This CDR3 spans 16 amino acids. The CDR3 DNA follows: TGTGCCAGCAGCTGGGGAGGGGCCAGCCCCCAAGAGACCCAGTACTTC. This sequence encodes CASSWGGASPQETQYF.

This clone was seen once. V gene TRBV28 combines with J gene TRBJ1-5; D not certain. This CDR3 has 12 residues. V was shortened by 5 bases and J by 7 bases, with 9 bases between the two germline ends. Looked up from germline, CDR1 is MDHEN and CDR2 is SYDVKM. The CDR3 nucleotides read TGTGCCAGCAGTCTGACGGGACAGCCCCAGCATTTT. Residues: CASSLTGQPQHF.

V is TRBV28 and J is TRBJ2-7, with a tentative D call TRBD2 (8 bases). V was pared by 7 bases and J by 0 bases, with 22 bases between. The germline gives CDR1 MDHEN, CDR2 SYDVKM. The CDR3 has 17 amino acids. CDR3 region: CASKLGRGRGSSYEQYF. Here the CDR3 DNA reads TGTGCCAGCAAACTCGGGAGGGGGCGCGGAAGCTCCTACGAGCAGTACTTC.

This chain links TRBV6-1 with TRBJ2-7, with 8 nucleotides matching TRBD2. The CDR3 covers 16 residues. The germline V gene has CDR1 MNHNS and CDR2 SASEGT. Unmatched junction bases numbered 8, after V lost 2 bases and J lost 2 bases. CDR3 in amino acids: CASSEQELAGPYEQYF. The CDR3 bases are TGTGCCAGCAGTGAACAGGAGCTAGCGGGTCCCTACGAGCAGTACTTC.